This T cell receptor beta chain was observed in a study of T cell clones after liver transplantation. Looking at the study overall: Samples came from ITN030ST, which attempted immunosuppression withdrawal within 2 years of liver transplantation. Post-transplant blood was tracked for graft-donor-reactive T cell clones identified in a pre-transplant mixed lymphocyte reaction. HCV positivity affected three of eight recipients; the rest lacked autoimmune or viral indications.

CDR1 is SGHRS and CDR2 is YFSETQ in the germline V gene. The CDR3 totals 15 residues. Trimming took 6 bases from V and 7 from J; bases not matched to a gene: 9. Data came from immunoSEQ multiplex PCR; TCRdb stores just in-frame clones and leaves some out. This table holds 85,000 to 110,000 clones, about 86% found once. The rearrangement links TRBV5-1 to TRBJ2-7; TRBD2 matches at 14 bases. The sequences come from CD4+ T cells from blood, collected around 48 months after liver transplant. The receptor comes from a human patient who received a liver transplant. Some T cells may be transferred from the graft donor. The chain's CDR3 is CASTGLAGASGEQYF. The CDR3 DNA reads TGCGCCAGCACGGGACTAGCGGGAGCTTCGGGGGAGCAGTACTTC.